These T cell receptor beta chains were read from a single sample in a study of blood T cell repertoires in COVID-19. TCRdb's copy holds only in-frame clones and misses some; the assay was immunoSEQ multiplex PCR. The sample yields about 290,000 clones, around nine tenths seen once. Material: peripheral blood. The source is a woman between 40 and 55 years old who had recovered from COVID-19. CDR3s include the opening cysteine and the closing phenylalanine or tryptophan. The order of the fields is D gene, V gene, clone size, J gene, CDR3 protein, CDR3 DNA. The D gene is left open where the match is weak. Size is omitted from some rows. Given values are once, few, many or a class for expanded clones.

TRBD2	TRBV5-1	-	TRBJ2-7	CASSLSLAGSEQYF	TGCGCCAGCAGCTTGAGTCTAGCGGGAAGCGAGCAGTACTTC
TRBD1	TRBV9	-	TRBJ1-6	CASSAQQGINSPLHF	TGTGCCAGCAGCGCCCAACAGGGGATTAATTCACCCCTCCACTTT
TRBD1	TRBV20-1	-	TRBJ2-5	CSASTQGFQETQYF	TGCAGTGCCAGTACACAGGGGTTCCAAGAGACCCAGTACTTC
-	TRBV3-1/TRBV3-2	once	TRBJ2-2	CASSQGQNTGELFF	TGTGCCAGCAGCCAAGGGCAGAACACCGGGGAGCTGTTTTTT
TRBD2	TRBV19	-	TRBJ2-3	CASSPGLADTDTQYF	TGTGCCAGTAGCCCGGGACTAGCGGACACAGATACGCAGTATTTT
-	TRBV5-6	-	TRBJ1-2	CASSQSGARGYTF	TGTGCCAGCAGTCAGAGCGGGGCGCGGGGCTACACCTTC
TRBD2	TRBV19	-	TRBJ2-1	CASSGLAVRFNEQFF	TGTGCCAGTAGTGGTCTAGCGGTCAGATTCAATGAGCAGTTCTTC
-	TRBV27	-	TRBJ2-3	CASSYGGESTDTQYF	TGTGCCAGCAGTTACGGGGGAGAGTCCACAGATACGCAGTATTTT
TRBD2	TRBV3-1/TRBV3-2	-	TRBJ2-1	CASSQRWTSGRNEQFF	TGTGCCAGCAGCCAAAGGTGGACTAGCGGGAGGAATGAGCAGTTCTTC
TRBD2	TRBV29-1	once	TRBJ2-1	CSASGLAGGPNEQFF	TGCAGCGCCTCGGGACTAGCGGGAGGGCCAAATGAGCAGTTCTTC
-	TRBV2	-	TRBJ2-1	CASSEILATYNEQFF	TGTGCCAGCAGTGAAATACTAGCCACCTACAATGAGCAGTTCTTC
TRBD2	TRBV7-9	-	TRBJ2-5	CASQLAGVETQYF	TGTGCCAGCCAGTTAGCGGGAGTTGAGACCCAGTACTTC
-	TRBV12-3/TRBV12-4	-	TRBJ2-5	CASSLANQETQYF	TGTGCCAGCTCGTTAGCGAACCAAGAGACCCAGTACTTC
-	TRBV19	-	TRBJ2-1	CASSMSTPYSYNEQFF	TGTGCCAGTAGTATGTCCACCCCCTACTCCTACAATGAGCAGTTCTTC
-	TRBV21-1	-	TRBJ2-7	CASSKVSRGTSGRVCVEQYF	TGTGCCAGCAGCAAAGTTAGTCGAGGGACTAGCGGGAGGGTCTGTGTGGAGCAGTACTTC
TRBD2	TRBV5-1	-	TRBJ2-3	CASSPRTSGISDTQYF	TGCGCCAGCAGCCCACGGACTAGCGGGATCTCAGATACGCAGTATTTT
TRBD2	TRBV6-5	-	TRBJ2-7	CASSYGASGNYEQYF	TGTGCCAGCAGTTACGGGGCTAGCGGGAACTACGAGCAGTACTTC
TRBD1	TRBV28	-	TRBJ2-5	CASSRQGFQETQYF	TGTGCCAGCAGCCGACAGGGGTTCCAAGAGACCCAGTACTTC
-	TRBV3-1/TRBV3-2	once	TRBJ1-2	CASSQGGSGYTF	TGTGCCAGCAGCCAAGGCGGTTCTGGCTACACCTTC
-	TRBV7-9	few	TRBJ2-7	CASSVSVWAGEQYF	TGTGCCAGCAGCGTTAGCGTATGGGCGGGCGAGCAGTACTTC
TRBD2	TRBV6-4	-	TRBJ2-1	CASNGGLRESSYNEQFF	TGTGCCAGCAATGGGGGACTACGGGAGTCCTCCTACAATGAGCAGTTCTTC
-	TRBV3-1/TRBV3-2	-	TRBJ2-7	CASSQAGDSPEQYF	TGTGCCAGCAGCCAAGCGGGGGACTCCCCCGAGCAGTACTTC
-	TRBV4-2	-	TRBJ2-2	CASSQDWGVGELFF	TGTGCCAGCAGCCAAGATTGGGGGGTCGGGGAGCTGTTTTTT
TRBD1	TRBV30	-	TRBJ1-2	CAWSTATGNYGYTF	TGTGCCTGGAGTACCGCGACAGGGAACTATGGCTACACCTTC
-	TRBV30	-	TRBJ1-1	CAWSVAGGAFF	TGTGCCTGGAGTGTCGCGGGGGGAGCTTTCTTT